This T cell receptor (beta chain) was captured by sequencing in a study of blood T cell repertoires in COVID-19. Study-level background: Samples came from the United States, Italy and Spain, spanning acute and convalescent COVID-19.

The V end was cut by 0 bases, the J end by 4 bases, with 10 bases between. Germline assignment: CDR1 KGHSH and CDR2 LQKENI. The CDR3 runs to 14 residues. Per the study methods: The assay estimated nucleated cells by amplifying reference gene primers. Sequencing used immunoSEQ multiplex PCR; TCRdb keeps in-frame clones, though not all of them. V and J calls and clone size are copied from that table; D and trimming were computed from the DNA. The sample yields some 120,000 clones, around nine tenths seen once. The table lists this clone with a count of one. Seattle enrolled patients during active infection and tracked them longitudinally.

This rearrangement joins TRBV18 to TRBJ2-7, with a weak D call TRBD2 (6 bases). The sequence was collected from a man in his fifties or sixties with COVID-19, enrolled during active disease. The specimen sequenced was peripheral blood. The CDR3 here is CASSPPGGGYEQYF. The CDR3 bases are TGTGCCAGCTCACCACCGGGAGGCGGGTACGAGCAGTACTTC.